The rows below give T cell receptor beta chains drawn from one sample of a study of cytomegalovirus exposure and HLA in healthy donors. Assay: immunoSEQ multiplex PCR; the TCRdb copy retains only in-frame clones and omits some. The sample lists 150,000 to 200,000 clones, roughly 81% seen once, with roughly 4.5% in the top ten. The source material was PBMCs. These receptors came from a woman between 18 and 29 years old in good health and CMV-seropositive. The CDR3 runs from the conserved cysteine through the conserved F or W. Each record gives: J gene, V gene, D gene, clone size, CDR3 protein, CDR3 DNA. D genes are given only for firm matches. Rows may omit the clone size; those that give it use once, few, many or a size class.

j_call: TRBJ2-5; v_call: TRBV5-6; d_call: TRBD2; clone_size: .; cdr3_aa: CASSLLRRAGMEETQYF; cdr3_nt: TGTGCCAGCAGCCTACTCCGTCGAGCGGGGATGGAAGAGACCCAGTACTTC
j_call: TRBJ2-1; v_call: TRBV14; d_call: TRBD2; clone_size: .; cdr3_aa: CASSQAVGSGGAQFF; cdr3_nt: TGTGCCAGCAGCCAAGCCGTAGGTAGCGGGGGGGCTCAGTTCTTC
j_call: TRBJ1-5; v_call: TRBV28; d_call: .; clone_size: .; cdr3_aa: CASRAADSNQPQHF; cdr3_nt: TGTGCCAGCAGGGCTGCCGATAGCAATCAGCCCCAGCATTTT
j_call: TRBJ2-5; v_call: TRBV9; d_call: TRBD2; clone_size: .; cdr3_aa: CASSGGLAGGPQTQYF; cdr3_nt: TGTGCCAGCAGCGGAGGACTAGCGGGGGGGCCGCAGACCCAGTACTTC
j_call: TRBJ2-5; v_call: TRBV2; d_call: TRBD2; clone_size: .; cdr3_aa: CASRTSGDPQETQYF; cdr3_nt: TGTGCCAGCAGGACTAGCGGGGATCCTCAAGAGACCCAGTACTTC
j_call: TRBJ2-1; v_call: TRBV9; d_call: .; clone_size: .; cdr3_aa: CASSRGGWINEQFF; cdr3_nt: TGTGCCAGCAGTAGGGGAGGCTGGATCAATGAGCAGTTCTTC
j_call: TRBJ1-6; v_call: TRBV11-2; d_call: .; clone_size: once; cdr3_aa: CASSYRQGLRSPLHF; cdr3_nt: TGTGCCAGCAGCTACCGGCAGGGGCTTCGATCACCCCTCCACTTT
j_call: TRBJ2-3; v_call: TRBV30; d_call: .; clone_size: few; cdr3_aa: CAWRGGFSTDTQYF; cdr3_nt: TGTGCCTGGAGGGGGGGATTTAGCACAGATACGCAGTATTTT
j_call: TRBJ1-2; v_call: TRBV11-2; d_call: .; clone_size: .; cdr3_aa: CASSLGGNYGYTF; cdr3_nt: TGTGCCAGCAGCTTAGGCGGGAACTATGGCTACACCTTC
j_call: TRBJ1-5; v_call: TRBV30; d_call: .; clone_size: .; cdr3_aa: CAWSGGSPSNQPQHF; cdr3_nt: TGTGCCTGGAGTGGGGGCAGTCCGAGCAATCAGCCCCAGCATTTT
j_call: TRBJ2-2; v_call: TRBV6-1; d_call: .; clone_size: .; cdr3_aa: CASRRVVKNTGELFF; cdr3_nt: TGTGCCAGCAGGAGGGTGGTAAAGAACACCGGGGAGCTGTTTTTT
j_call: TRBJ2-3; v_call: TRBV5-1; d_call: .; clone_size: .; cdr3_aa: CASSLGISSEGGTDTQYF; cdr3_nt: TGCGCCAGCAGCTTGGGCATTTCTTCGGAAGGGGGCACAGATACGCAGTATTTT
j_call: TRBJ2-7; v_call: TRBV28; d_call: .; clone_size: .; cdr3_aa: CASSFLEYEQYF; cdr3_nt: TGTGCCAGCAGTTTTCTCGAGTACGAGCAGTACTTC
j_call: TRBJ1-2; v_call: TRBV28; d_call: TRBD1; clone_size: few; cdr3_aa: CASRQGGNYGYTF; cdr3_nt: TGTGCCAGCAGACAGGGGGGCAACTATGGCTACACCTTC
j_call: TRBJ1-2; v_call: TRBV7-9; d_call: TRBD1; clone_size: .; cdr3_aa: CASSRGTGDGYTF; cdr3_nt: TGTGCCAGCAGCCGTGGGACAGGTGATGGCTACACCTTC